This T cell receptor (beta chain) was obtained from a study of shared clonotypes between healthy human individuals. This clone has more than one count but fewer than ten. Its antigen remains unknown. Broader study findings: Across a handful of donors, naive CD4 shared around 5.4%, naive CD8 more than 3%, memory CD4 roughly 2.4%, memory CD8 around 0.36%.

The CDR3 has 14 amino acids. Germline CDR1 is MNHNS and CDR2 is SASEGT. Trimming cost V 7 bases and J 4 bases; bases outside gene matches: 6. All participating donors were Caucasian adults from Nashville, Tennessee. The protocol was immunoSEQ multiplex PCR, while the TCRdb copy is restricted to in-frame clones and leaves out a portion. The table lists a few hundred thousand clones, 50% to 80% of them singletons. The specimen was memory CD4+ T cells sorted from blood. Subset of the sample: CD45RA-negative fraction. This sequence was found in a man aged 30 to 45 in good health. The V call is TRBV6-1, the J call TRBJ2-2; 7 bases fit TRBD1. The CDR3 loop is CASIGQESTGELFF. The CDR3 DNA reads TGTGCCAGCATTGGACAGGAGAGCACCGGGGAGCTGTTTTTT.